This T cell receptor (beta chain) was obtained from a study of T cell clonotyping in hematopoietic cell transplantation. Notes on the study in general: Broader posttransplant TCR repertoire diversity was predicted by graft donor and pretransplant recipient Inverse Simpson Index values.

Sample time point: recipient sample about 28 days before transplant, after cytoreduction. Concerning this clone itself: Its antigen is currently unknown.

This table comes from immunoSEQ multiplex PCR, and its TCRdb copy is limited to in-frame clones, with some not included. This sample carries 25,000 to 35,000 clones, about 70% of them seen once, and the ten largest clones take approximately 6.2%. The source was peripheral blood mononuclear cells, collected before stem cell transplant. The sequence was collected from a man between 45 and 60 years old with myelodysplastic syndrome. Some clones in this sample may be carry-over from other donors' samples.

In nucleotides, the CDR3 is TGTGCCAGCAGTGTTGAGAAGGGCCCCACAACCATTCAGTACTTC. Translated, it gives CASSVEKGPTTIQYF. The chain recombines TRBV6-5 with TRBJ2-4; D gene uncertain. Germline CDR1 reads MNHEY; CDR2 reads SVGAGI. The CDR3 length is 15 residues. Trimming left V 5 bases short and J 9 bases short, with 20 bases between.